A selection of T cell receptor beta chains follows, all from one sample in a study of blood T cell repertoires in COVID-19. Generated by immunoSEQ multiplex PCR, the TCRdb table keeps only in-frame clones and is missing some. There are about 69,000 clones in the sample; 60% to 85% occur only once, and more than 15% lies in the top ten. The sequenced sample consisted of peripheral blood. These TCRs come from a man between 60 and 70 years old with acute or convalescent COVID-19. The CDR3 runs from the conserved cysteine through the conserved F or W. The order of the fields is clone size, J gene, D gene, V gene, CDR3 DNA, CDR3 protein. D genes are given only for firm matches. Some rows have no size entry. The others give once, few or many, or a class for an expanded clone.

>NA|TRBJ2-3|NA|TRBV3-1/TRBV3-2
TGTGCCAGCAGCCAATCTACAGATACGCAGTATTTT
CASSQSTDTQYF
>NA|TRBJ1-5|NA|TRBV2
TGTGCCAGCAGTGGTCCGACAATAAGCAATCAGCCCCAGCATTTT
CASSGPTISNQPQHF
>NA|TRBJ1-2|NA|TRBV28
TGTGCCAGCAGCTCATTCCATACAGGGCCTAACTATGGCTACACCTTC
CASSSFHTGPNYGYTF
>NA|TRBJ2-1|TRBD1|TRBV24-1
TGTGCCACCAGTGATTTCGGACAGGGGGCTGGCAATGAGCAGTTCTTC
CATSDFGQGAGNEQFF
>NA|TRBJ2-3|TRBD2|TRBV10-2
TGCGCCAGCAACTTCGGACTAGCGGGCACAGATACGCAGTATTTT
CASNFGLAGTDTQYF
>few|TRBJ1-2|TRBD1|TRBV6-6
TGTGCCAGCACCCTAGAGGTCGACAGGGGAAACGGCTACACCTTC
CASTLEVDRGNGYTF
>NA|TRBJ1-2|NA|TRBV7-8
TGTGCCAGCAGCTTAGTCCGGGGAGGTAGCTATGGCTACACCTTC
CASSLVRGGSYGYTF
>NA|TRBJ2-7|NA|TRBV18
TGTGCCAGCTCACCACCGGGCAGGGGGTCCGGGGAGGTGTTC
CASSPPGRGSGEVF
>NA|TRBJ2-1|TRBD2|TRBV4-3
TGCGCCAGCAGCCAAGACCCCGGGACTAGCGTGAAAGAGCAGTTCTTC
CASSQDPGTSVKEQFF
>few|TRBJ1-5|NA|TRBV7-8
TGTGCCAGCAGCTTAAGTACAGGGATTCAGCCCCAGCATTTT
CASSLSTGIQPQHF
>NA|TRBJ1-5|TRBD1|TRBV7-2
TGTGCCAGCAGCTCGGACAGGGTTCTTTCCCAGCCCCAGCATTTT
CASSSDRVLSQPQHF
>NA|TRBJ2-1|NA|TRBV3-1/TRBV3-2
TGTGCCAGCAGCCTCAGCAGGCGGCAGTTCTTC
CASSLSRRQFF
>NA|TRBJ2-1|TRBD1|TRBV5-6
TGTGCCAGCAGCCGCGACAGGGGGTACAATGAGCAGTTCTTC
CASSRDRGYNEQFF
>NA|TRBJ2-7|TRBD2|TRBV28
TGTGCCAGCAGGCGTAGCGGGGGGGCCGGCGAGCAGTACTTC
CASRRSGGAGEQYF
>NA|TRBJ1-5|NA|TRBV4-3
TGCGCCAGCAGCCAAGGGGGGGGAGCTCAGCCCCAGCATTTT
CASSQGGGAQPQHF
>NA|TRBJ1-1|NA|TRBV2
TGTGCCAGCAGTAGGGACACCGGCACTGAAGCTTTCTTT
CASSRDTGTEAFF
>NA|TRBJ1-2|TRBD1|TRBV5-1
TGCGCCAGCAGCTTGGAGAGGGGGCGGGATGGCTACACCTTC
CASSLERGRDGYTF
>few|TRBJ2-5|TRBD1|TRBV5-8
TGTGCCAGCAGCTTTGGACAGGGGGGGAACAAAGAGACCCAGTACTTC
CASSFGQGGNKETQYF